This note documents a single T cell receptor (beta chain) sequence. The antigen is unknown. PCR used 60 Vbeta primers and 13 Jbeta primers. Repertoires were generated with immunoSEQ multiplex PCR, while TCRdb's copy carries only in-frame clones and drops some. This table lists about 77,000 clones. The data are from a study of cytomegalovirus exposure and HLA in healthy donors. Notes on the study in general: In a later analysis, several top co-occurrence clusters appeared linked to parvovirus B19, influenza, CMV and Epstein-Barr virus. Presence/absence comparisons presumed near-even sequencing depth among donors. Relative to equally common others, HLA-associated TCR beta chains showed greater clonal expansion in a later analysis. As a later analysis showed, a missense DCLRE1C variant was linked to trimming of TCR beta V- and J-genes.

The CDR3 runs to 14 residues. Trimming cost V 3 bases and J 1 base, with 7 bases left between them. Looked up from germline, CDR1 is KGHSH and CDR2 is LQKENI. What was sequenced was PBMCs. The chain combines TRBV18 with TRBJ1-5; TRBD1 is a possible D gene (5 bases). This TCR was recovered from a man in his forties or fifties in good health and CMV-seropositive. The CDR3 protein is CASSPGGSNQPQHF. The CDR3 nucleotides are TGTGCCAGCTCACCGGGGGGAAGCAATCAGCCCCAGCATTTT.